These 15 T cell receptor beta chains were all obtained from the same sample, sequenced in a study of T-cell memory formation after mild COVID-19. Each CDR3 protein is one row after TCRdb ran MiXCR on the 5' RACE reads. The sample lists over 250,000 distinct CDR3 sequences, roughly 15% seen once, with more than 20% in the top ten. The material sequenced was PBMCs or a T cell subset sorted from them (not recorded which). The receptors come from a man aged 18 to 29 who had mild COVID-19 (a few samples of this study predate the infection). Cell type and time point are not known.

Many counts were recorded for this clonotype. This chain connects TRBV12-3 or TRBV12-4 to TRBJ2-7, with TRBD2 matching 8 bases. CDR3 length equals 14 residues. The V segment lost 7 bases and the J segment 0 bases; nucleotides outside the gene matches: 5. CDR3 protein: CASTGTRSSYEQYF. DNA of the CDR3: TGTGCCAGCACCGGGACTAGGTCCTCCTACGAGCAGTACTTC.

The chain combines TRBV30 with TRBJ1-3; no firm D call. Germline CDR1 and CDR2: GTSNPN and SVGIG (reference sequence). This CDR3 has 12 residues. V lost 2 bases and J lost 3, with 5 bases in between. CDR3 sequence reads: CAWSPYGNTIYF. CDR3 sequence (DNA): TGTGCCTGGAGTCCATATGGAAACACCATATATTTT. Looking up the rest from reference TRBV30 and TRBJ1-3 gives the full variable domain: SQTIHQWPATLVQPVGSPLSLECTVEGTSNPNLYWYRQAAGRGLQLLFYSVGIGQISSEVPQNLSASRPQDRQFILSSKKLLLSDSGFYLCAWSPYGNTIYFGEGSWLTVV.

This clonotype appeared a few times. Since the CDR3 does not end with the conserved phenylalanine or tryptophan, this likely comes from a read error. CDR3 bases: TGTGCCAGCAGCTCGGACCTTAGGAACACTGAAGCTTTCTAT. Residues: CASSSDLRNTEAFY. The genes are TRBV7-8 and TRBJ1-1; D is uncertain. The CDR3 is 14 amino acids. The V and J ends lost 4 bases and 1 base respectively, with 10 bases between them. CDR1 SGHVS and CDR2 FQNEAQ come from the germline V gene.

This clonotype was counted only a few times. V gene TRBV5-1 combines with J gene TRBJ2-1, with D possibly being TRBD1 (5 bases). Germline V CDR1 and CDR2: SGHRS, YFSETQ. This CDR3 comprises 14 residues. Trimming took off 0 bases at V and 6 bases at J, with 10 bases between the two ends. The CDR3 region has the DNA TGCGCCAGCAGCTTGGATGTGACAGCCAATGAGCAGTTCTTC. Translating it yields CASSLDVTANEQFF. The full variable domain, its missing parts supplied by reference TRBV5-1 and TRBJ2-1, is KAGVTQTPRYLIKTRGQQVTLSCSPISGHRSVSWYQQTPGQGLQFLFEYFSETQRNKGNFPGRFSGRQFSNSRSEMNVSTLELGDSALYLCASSLDVTANEQFFGPGTRLTVL.

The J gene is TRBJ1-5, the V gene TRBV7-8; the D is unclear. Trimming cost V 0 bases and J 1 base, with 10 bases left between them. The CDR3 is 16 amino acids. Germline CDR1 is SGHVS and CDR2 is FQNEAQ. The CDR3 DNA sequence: TGTGCCAGCAGCTTAGCGCACAGTCTCAGCAATCAGCCCCAGCATTTT. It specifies CASSLAHSLSNQPQHF.

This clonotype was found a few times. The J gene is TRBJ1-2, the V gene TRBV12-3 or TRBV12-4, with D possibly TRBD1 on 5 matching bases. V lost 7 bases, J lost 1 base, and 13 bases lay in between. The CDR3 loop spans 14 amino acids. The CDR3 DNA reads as TGTGCCAGCAATCCGGGACTACTTAACTATGGCTACACCTTC. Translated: CASNPGLLNYGYTF.

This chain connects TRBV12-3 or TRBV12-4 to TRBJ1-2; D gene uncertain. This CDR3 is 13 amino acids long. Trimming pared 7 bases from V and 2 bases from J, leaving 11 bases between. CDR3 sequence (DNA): TGTGCCAGCACTCGAACAGCCAACTATGGCTACACCTTC. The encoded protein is CASTRTANYGYTF.

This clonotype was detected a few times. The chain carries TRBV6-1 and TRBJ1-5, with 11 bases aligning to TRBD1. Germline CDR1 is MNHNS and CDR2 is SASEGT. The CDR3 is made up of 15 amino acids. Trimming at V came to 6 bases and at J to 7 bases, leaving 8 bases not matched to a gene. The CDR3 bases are TGTGCCAGCAGGACCGGACAGGGGGCCGGACAGCCCCAGCATTTT. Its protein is CASRTGQGAGQPQHF.

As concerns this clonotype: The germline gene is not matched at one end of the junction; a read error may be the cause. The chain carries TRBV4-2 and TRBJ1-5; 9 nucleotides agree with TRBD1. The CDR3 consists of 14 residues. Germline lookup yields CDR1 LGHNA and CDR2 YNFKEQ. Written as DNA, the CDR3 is TGTGCCAGCAGCCTGGACAGGGGAGGTCAGCCCCAGAATTTT. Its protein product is CASSLDRGGQPQNF.

CDR3 nucleotides: TGCGCCAGCAGTGAGACAGGGGTGGGTGACACAGATACGCAGTATTTT. Its protein is CASSETGVGDTDTQYF. This chain joins TRBV10-1 and TRBJ2-3; 7 positions match TRBD1. CDR1 and CDR2 from the germline V gene are WNHNN and SYGVQD (reference sequence). V gave up 2 bases and J gave up 2 bases; unmatched junction bases: 7. CDR3 length: 16 amino acids.

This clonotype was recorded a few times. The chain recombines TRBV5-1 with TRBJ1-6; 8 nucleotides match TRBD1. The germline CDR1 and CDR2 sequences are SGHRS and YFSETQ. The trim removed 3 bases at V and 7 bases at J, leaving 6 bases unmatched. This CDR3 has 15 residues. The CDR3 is CASSSGQGANSPLHF. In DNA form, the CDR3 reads TGCGCCAGCAGCTCCGGACAGGGCGCAAATTCACCCCTCCACTTT.

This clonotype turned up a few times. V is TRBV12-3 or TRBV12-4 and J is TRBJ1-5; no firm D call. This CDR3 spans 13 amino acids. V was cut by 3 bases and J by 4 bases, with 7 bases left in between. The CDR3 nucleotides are TGTGCCAGCAGTTTGTGGCAGAATCAGCCCCAGCATTTT. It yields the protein CASSLWQNQPQHF.

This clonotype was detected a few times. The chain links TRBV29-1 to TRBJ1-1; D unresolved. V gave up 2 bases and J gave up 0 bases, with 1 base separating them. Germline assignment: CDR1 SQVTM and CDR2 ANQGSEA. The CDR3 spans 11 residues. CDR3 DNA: TGCAGCGTTGAAATGAACACTGAAGCTTTCTTT. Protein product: CSVEMNTEAFF.

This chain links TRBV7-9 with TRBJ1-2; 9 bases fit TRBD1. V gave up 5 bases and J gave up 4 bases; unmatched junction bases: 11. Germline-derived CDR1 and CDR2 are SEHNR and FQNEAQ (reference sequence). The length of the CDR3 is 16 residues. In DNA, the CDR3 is TGTGCCAGCAGCCATACCCACAGGGGGCGCATCTATGGCTACACCTTC. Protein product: CASSHTHRGRIYGYTF.

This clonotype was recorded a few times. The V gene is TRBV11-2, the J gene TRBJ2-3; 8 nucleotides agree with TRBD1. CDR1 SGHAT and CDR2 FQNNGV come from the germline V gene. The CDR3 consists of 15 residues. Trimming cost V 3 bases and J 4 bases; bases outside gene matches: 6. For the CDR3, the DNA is TGTGCCAGCAGCTTCTCAGGGGGCGTCGCAGATACGCAGTATTTT. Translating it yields CASSFSGGVADTQYF.